These 9 T cell receptor beta chains originate from one sample sequenced in a study of cytomegalovirus exposure and HLA in healthy donors. PCR used 60 Vbeta primers and 13 Jbeta primers. This table comes from immunoSEQ multiplex PCR, and its TCRdb copy is limited to in-frame clones, with some not included. This repertoire shows fewer than 150,000 clones, around four fifths found once; its top ten account for approximately 4.1%. Sequences were obtained from PBMCs. The receptors were gathered from a woman aged 40 to 50 in good health and CMV-seronegative.

This clone has a handful of counts. The CDR3 DNA reads TGTGCCAGCAGCGGGGGACTAGCGGGAGGATTAGAGCAGTACTTC. Translation: CASSGGLAGGLEQYF. The chain joins TRBV9 to TRBJ2-7; 15 nucleotides align to TRBD2. CDR1 is SGDLS and CDR2 is YYNGEE in the germline V gene. J was trimmed by 7 bases and V by 3 bases; bases with no gene match: 5. The CDR3 contains 15 residues.

This chain connects TRBV5-1 to TRBJ2-3, with 7 nucleotides matching TRBD2. The CDR3 covers 17 residues. Germline V gene lookup returns CDR1 SGHRS and CDR2 YFSETQ. J was trimmed by 2 bases and V by 2 bases; bases with no gene match: 11. The CDR3 reads CASSLHPAGSTTDTQYF. The CDR3 nucleotides read TGCGCCAGCAGCTTACACCCAGCGGGATCAACCACAGATACGCAGTATTTT.

The rearrangement uses TRBV5-5 and TRBJ2-5; TRBD2 is a possible D gene (6 bases). Germline V gene lookup returns CDR1 SGHKS and CDR2 YYEKEE (reference sequence). The ends were cut back, 3 bases at V and 0 bases at J, with 18 bases in the middle. The CDR3 totals 17 residues. CDR3 protein: CASSWAVGGADQETQYF. CDR3 nucleotide sequence: TGTGCCAGCAGCTGGGCGGTCGGGGGAGCGGACCAAGAGACCCAGTACTTC.

The chain carries TRBV14 and TRBJ1-2; D is perhaps TRBD1 (5 bases). The CDR3 length is 16 residues. Trimming pared 1 base from V and 7 bases from J, leaving 19 bases between. Germline CDR1 reads SGHDN; CDR2 reads FVKESK. The CDR3 region is CASSQVAGRLTAGYTF. Here the CDR3 DNA reads TGTGCCAGCAGCCAAGTAGCGGGACGCCTCACGGCTGGCTACACCTTC.

The chain employs TRBV28 and TRBJ1-2; 7 bases fit TRBD1. The trim removed 4 bases at V and 8 bases at J, leaving 4 bases unmatched. The CDR3 covers 12 residues. The germline gives CDR1 MDHEN, CDR2 SYDVKM. CDR3 region: CASSYHRGGYTF. In DNA form, the CDR3 reads TGTGCCAGCAGTTATCACAGGGGCGGCTACACCTTC.

This clone showed up just once. The J gene is TRBJ2-7, the V gene TRBV4-3; 10 nucleotides match TRBD2. CDR3 length equals 18 residues. Germline V gives CDR1 LGHNA, CDR2 YSLEER. Trimming removed 1 base from V and 0 bases from J; junction bases left unmatched: 9. CDR3 in amino acids: CASSQGGSGGSISYEQYF. The CDR3, as DNA: TGCGCCAGCAGCCAAGGTGGTAGCGGGGGGAGTATCTCCTACGAGCAGTACTTC.

The V call is TRBV5-1, the J call TRBJ2-5, with 7 nucleotides matching TRBD1. Germline V gene sequence: CDR1 SGHRS, CDR2 YFSETQ. V lost 5 bases, J lost 2 bases, and 9 bases stayed unmatched. The CDR3 has 15 residues. The CDR3 nucleotides read TGCGCCAGCAGGGCCGGGACAGTGAATCAAGAGACCCAGTACTTC. Translating gives CASRAGTVNQETQYF.

The chain couples TRBV29-1 to TRBJ1-3; D gene ambiguous. Germline lookup yields CDR1 SQVTM and CDR2 ANQGSEA. V was pared by 3 bases and J by 0 bases, with 12 bases between. The CDR3 sequence is 15 residues long. In DNA, the CDR3 is TGCAGCGTTGATTCCGGGTCTGGCTCTGGAAACACCATATATTTT. Protein sequence: CSVDSGSGSGNTIYF.

This clone was observed a handful of times. The chain carries TRBV7-2 and TRBJ2-3, with D perhaps TRBD2 (7 bases). This CDR3 spans 16 amino acids. Trimming shortened V by 5 bases and J by 1 base, and 16 bases separated the two germline ends. Germline values: CDR1 SGHTA, CDR2 FQGNSA. CDR3 sequence: CASSIQGGGGTDTQYF. The DNA for the CDR3 is TGTGCCAGCAGCATACAGGGCGGGGGTGGCACAGATACGCAGTATTTT. Filled out from reference TRBV7-2 and TRBJ2-3, the complete variable domain reads GAGVSQSPSNKVTEKGKDVELRCDPISGHTALYWYRQSLGQGLEFLIYFQGNSAPDKSGLPSDRFSAERTGGSVSTLTIQRTQQEDSAVYLCASSIQGGGGTDTQYFGPGTRLTVL.